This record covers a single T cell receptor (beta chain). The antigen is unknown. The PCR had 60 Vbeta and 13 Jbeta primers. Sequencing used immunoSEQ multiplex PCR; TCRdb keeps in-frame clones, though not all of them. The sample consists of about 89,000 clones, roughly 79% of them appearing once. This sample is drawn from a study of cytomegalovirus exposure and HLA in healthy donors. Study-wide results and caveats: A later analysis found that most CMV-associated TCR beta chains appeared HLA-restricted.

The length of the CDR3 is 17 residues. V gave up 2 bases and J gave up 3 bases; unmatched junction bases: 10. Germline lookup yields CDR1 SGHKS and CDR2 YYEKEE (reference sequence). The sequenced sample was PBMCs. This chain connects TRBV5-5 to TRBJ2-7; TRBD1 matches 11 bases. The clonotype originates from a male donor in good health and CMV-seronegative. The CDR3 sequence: CASSFGTGGPGSYEQYF. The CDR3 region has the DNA TGTGCCAGCAGCTTTGGGACAGGGGGTCCTGGGAGCTACGAGCAGTACTTC.